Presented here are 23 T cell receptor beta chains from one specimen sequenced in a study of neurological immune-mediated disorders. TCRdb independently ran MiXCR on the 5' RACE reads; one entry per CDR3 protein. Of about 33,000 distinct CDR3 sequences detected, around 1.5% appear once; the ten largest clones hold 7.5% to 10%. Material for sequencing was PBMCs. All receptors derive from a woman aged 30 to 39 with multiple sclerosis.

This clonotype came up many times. CDR3: CSVREGNQPQHF. The CDR3 DNA is TGCAGCGTCCGGGAGGGGAATCAGCCCCAGCATTTT. The V and J genes are TRBV29-1 and TRBJ1-5; TRBD1 is a possible D gene (5 bases). The V gene's germline CDR1 is SQVTM and CDR2 ANQGSEA. The CDR3 consists of 12 residues. Trimming took off 6 bases at V and 4 bases at J, with 10 bases between the two ends.

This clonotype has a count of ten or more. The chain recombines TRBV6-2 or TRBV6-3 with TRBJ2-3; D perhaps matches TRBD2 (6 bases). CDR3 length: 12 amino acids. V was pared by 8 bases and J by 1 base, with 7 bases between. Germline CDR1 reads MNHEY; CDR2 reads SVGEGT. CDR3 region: CASGLRTDTQYF. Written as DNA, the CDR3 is TGTGCCAGCGGACTACGCACAGATACGCAGTATTTT.

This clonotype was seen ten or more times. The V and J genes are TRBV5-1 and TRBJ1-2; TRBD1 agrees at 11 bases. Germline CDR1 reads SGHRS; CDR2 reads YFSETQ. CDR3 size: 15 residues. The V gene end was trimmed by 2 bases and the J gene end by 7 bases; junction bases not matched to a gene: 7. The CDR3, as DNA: TGCGCCAGCAGCTTAAGTGGACAGGGGGCTGCTGGCTACACCTTC. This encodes CASSLSGQGAAGYTF.

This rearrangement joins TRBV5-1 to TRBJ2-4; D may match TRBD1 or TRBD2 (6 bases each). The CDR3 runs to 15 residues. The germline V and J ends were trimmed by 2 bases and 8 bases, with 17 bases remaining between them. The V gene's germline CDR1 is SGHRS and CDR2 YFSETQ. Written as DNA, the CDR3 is TGCGCCAGCAGCTTAGACCCGGGGGCGCAGGACATTCAGTACTTC. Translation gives CASSLDPGAQDIQYF.

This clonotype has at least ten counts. CDR3 in DNA: TGTGCCAGCAGCTTAGCCGCAGGCTCAGAGACCCAGTACTTC. The encoded protein is CASSLAAGSETQYF. V usage is TRBV7-9 and J usage is TRBJ2-5, with no clear D. With 0 bases removed from V and 4 bases from J, the gap between germline ends came to 9 bases. The CDR3 totals 14 residues. CDR1 SEHNR and CDR2 FQNEAQ come from the germline V gene (reference sequence).

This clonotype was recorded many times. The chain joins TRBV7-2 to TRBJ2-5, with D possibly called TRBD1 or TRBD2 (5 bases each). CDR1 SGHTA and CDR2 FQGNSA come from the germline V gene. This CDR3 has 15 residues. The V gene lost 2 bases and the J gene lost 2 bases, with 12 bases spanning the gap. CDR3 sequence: CASSLSRGRQETQYF. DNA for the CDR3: TGTGCCAGCAGCTTATCCCGGGGACGTCAAGAGACCCAGTACTTC.

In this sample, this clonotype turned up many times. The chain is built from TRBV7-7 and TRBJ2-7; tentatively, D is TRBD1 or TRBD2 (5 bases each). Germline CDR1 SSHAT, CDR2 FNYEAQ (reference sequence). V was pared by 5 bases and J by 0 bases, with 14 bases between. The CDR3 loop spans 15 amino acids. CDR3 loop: CASSLFRGPSYEQYF. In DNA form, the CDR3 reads TGTGCCAGCAGCCTCTTTCGGGGACCCTCCTACGAGCAGTACTTC.

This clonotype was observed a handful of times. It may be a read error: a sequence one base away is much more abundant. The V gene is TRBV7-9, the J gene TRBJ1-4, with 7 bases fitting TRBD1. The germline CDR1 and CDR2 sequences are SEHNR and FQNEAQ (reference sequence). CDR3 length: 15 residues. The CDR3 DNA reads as TGTGCCAGCAGCTTAGGGACAGGCAATCAGGAAACACTGTTTTTT. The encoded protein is CASSLGTGNQETLFF.

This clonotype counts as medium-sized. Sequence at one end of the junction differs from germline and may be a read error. In DNA form, the CDR3 reads TGTGCCAGCAGCCTAGCGGGGGGGAGAGAGACCCAGTACTTC. Its translation is CASSLAGGRETQYF. This sequence joins TRBV7-7 and TRBJ2-5; 12 bases match TRBD2. CDR3 length: 14 residues. The germline V gene has CDR1 SSHAT and CDR2 FNYEAQ (reference sequence).

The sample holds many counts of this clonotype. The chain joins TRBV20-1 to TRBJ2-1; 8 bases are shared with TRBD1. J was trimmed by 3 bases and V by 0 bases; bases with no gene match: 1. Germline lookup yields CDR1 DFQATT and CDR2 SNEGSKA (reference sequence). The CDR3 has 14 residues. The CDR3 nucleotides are TGCAGTGCTAGAGACAGGGGGCTCTACAATGAGCAGTTCTTC. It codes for CSARDRGLYNEQFF.

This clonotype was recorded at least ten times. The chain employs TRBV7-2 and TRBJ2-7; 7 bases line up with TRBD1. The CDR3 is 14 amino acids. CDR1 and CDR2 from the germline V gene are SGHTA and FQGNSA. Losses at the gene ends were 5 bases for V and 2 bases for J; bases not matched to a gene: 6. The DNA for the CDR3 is TGTGCCAGCAGCCCCAGGGGGTCCGCCTACGAGCAGTACTTC. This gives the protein CASSPRGSAYEQYF.

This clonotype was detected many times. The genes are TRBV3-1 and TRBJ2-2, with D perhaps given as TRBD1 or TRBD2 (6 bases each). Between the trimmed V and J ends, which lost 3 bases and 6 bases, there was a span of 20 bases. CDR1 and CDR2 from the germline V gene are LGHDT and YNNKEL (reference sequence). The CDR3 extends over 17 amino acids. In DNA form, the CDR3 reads TGTGCCAGCAGCCAGCGTGGGAGACGGGGGCTTTCCGGGGAGCTGTTTTTT. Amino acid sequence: CASSQRGRRGLSGELFF.

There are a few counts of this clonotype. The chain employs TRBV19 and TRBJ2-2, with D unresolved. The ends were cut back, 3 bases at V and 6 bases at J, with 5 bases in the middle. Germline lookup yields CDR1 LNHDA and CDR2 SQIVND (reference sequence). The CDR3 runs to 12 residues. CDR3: CASSIWSGELFF. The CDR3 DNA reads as TGTGCCAGTAGTATTTGGTCCGGGGAGCTGTTTTTT.

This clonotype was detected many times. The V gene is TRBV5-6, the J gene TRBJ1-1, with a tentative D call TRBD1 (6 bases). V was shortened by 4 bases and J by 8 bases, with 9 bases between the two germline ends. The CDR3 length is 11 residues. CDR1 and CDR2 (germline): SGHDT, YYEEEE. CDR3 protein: CASSVDREAFF. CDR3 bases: TGTGCCAGCAGCGTAGACAGGGAAGCTTTCTTT.

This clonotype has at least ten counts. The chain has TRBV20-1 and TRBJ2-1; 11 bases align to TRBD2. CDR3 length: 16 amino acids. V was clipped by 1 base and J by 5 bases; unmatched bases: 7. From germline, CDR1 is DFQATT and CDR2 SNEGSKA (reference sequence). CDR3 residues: CSARVIGLAGHNEQFF. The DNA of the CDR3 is TGCAGTGCTAGAGTTATCGGACTAGCGGGTCACAATGAGCAGTTCTTC.

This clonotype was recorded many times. The CDR3 is CASSPELTGSNEQFF. In DNA, the CDR3 is TGCGCCAGCAGCCCCGAACTGACAGGGTCCAATGAGCAGTTCTTC. The chain is built from TRBV5-1 and TRBJ2-1; 7 bases align to TRBD1. V lost 4 bases to trimming and J lost 6 bases; unmatched junction nucleotides: 10. This CDR3 spans 15 amino acids. Germline V gives CDR1 SGHRS, CDR2 YFSETQ.

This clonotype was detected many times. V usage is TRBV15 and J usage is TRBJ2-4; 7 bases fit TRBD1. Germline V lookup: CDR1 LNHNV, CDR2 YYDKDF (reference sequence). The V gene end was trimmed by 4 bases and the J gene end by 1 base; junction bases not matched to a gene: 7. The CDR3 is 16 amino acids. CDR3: CATSTRQGVAKNIQYF. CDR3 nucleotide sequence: TGTGCCACCAGCACTAGACAGGGAGTGGCCAAAAACATTCAGTACTTC.

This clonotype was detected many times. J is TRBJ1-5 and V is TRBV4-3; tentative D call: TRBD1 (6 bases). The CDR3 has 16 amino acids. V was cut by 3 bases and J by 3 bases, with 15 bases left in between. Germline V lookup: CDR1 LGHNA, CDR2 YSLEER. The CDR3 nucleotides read TGCGCCAGCAGCCAGGGTGCCGGACAGCACAATCAGCCCCAGCATTTT. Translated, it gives CASSQGAGQHNQPQHF.

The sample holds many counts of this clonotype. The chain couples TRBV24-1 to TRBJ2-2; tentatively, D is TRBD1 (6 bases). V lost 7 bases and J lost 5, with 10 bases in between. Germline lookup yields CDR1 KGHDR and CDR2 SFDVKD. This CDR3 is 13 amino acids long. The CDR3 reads CATRQGLTGELFF. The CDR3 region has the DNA TGTGCCACCAGACAGGGTTTAACCGGGGAGCTGTTTTTT.

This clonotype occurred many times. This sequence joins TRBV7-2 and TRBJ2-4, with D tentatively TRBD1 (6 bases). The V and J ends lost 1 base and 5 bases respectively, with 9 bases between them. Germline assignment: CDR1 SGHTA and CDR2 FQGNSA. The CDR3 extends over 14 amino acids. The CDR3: CASSLGTAENIQYF. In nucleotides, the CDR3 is TGTGCCAGCAGCTTAGGGACAGCTGAAAACATTCAGTACTTC.

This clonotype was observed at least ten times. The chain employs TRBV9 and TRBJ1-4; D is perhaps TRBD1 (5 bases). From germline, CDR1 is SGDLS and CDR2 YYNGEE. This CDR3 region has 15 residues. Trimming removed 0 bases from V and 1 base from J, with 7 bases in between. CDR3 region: CASSVAQGTNEKLFF. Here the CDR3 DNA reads TGTGCCAGCAGCGTAGCGCAGGGAACTAATGAAAAACTGTTTTTT.

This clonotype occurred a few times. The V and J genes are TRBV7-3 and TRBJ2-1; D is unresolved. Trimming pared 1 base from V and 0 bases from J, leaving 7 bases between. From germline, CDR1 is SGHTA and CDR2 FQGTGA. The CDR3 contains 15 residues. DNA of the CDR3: TGTGCCAGCAGCTTAATTGCCTCCTCCTACAATGAGCAGTTCTTC. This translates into CASSLIASSYNEQFF.

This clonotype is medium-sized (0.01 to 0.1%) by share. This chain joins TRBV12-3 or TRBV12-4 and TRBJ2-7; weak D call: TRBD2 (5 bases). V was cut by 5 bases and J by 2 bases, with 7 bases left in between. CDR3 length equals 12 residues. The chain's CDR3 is CASSRGTYEQYF. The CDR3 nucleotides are TGTGCCAGCAGTCGGGGAACCTACGAGCAGTACTTC.